The entry below describes one T cell receptor (beta chain). As yet, its antigen is unknown. A much larger clone sits a single nucleotide away, making a read error possible. After constant-region reverse-primer amplification, full-length variable regions underwent semi-nested PCR with Nested Universal Primer A. MiXCR, run by TCRdb on the 5' RACE reads, gives a single entry per CDR3 protein. The sample holds some 9,100 distinct CDR3 sequences, 14% seen once. Treg sorting used a CD4+CD25+CD127-/low gate. General study points: The TCR gene usage of tumor memory CD4+ T cells clustered together with blood and lymph node memory CD4+ cells and with lymph node naive CD4+ cells. Tumor Tregs overlapped most with tumor, then blood, naive CD4+ cells.

Germline V lookup: CDR1 MDHEN, CDR2 SYDVKM. V shed 2 bases and J shed 4 bases, with 5 bases lying between them. The CDR3 length is 12 residues. The rearrangement links TRBV28 to TRBJ1-2; D gene uncertain. Sequencing was carried out using Tregs sorted from blood. The clonotype comes from a female donor with breast cancer. CDR3 in amino acids: CASSLRRYGYTF. In nucleotides, the CDR3 is TGTGCCAGCAGTTTAAGGCGCTATGGCTACACCTTC.